This TCR beta chain was found in a study of T cells in Graves' hyperthyroidism and ophthalmopathy. Regarding the study as a whole: Peripheral blood also featured most of the thyroid clonotypes expanded above 0.001. Ophthalmopathy was model-predicted a median around 6.7 months pre-onset.

Regions amplified from RNA transcripts were the TCR beta CDR3 regions. Carried out on the TCR CDR3, a first-round RT-PCR used the HTBI primer set. MiXCR, applied by TCRdb to the multiplex PCR reads, yields one record per CDR3 protein. Of 450,000 to 700,000 distinct CDR3 sequences listed, roughly 50% are singletons. This clonotype was seen only a few times. The antigen is unknown. Graves' hyperthyroidism qualified as stable when ophthalmopathy did not progress within 18 months. Recently diagnosed hyperthyroidism of less than 2 months' duration affected patients aged 18 to 65. Sequencing was carried out using peripheral blood or thyroid tissue (not recorded which). This sequence was found in a woman aged 18-29 years with Graves' hyperthyroidism.

The CDR3 is CSSEQDRGANEQFF. CDR3 nucleotides: TGCAGCTCAGAGCAGGACAGGGGGGCCAATGAGCAGTTCTTC. The V call is TRBV29-1, the J call TRBJ2-7, with 10 bases matching TRBD1. The better agreement between TRBJ2-1 and the DNA end casts doubt on the J call. Germline CDR1 is SQVTM and CDR2 is ANQGSEA. This CDR3 contains 14 residues.